One sample yielded the 27 T cell receptor beta chains listed below, sequenced in a study of blood T cell repertoires in COVID-19. Sequencing was performed with immunoSEQ multiplex PCR; in TCRdb, only in-frame clones are kept and a portion is missing. The table lists 180,000 or so clones, over 75% of them singletons, with 1% to 1.5% in the top ten. Sequencing was done on a sample of PBMCs or T cells enriched from blood (not recorded which). The receptors originated from a human donor with acute COVID-19. The donor label of this sample is uncertain.

The chain is built from TRBV20-1 and TRBJ1-6; 8 nucleotides line up with TRBD1. This CDR3 is built from 11 residues. V lost 4 bases and J lost 14; bases outside the gene matches: 4. Germline-derived CDR1 and CDR2 are DFQATT and SNEGSKA (reference sequence). DNA for the CDR3: TGCAGTGCTAACACAGGGGGATCCCTCCACTTT. As protein: CSANTGGSLHF.

This sequence joins TRBV6-2 or TRBV6-3 and TRBJ1-2; 8 bases line up with TRBD1. After removal of 6 bases from V and 2 bases from J, the junction contained 2 bases not matched to a gene. This CDR3 is built from 13 residues. Germline loops: CDR1 MNHEY, CDR2 SVGEGT. CDR3 nucleotide sequence: TGTGCCAGCAGCTCAGGGGGCAACTATGGCTACACCTTC. Amino acid sequence: CASSSGGNYGYTF.

J is TRBJ2-1 and V is TRBV4-1, with TRBD2 matching over 13 bases. The CDR3 is made up of 16 amino acids. Germline V lookup: CDR1 MGHRA, CDR2 YSYEKL. With 0 bases clipped from V and 14 bases from J, the junction kept 10 bases outside the gene matches. DNA for the CDR3: TGCGCCAGCAGCCAAGATCAACTAGCGGGGGGGTATGAAAAGTTCTTC. It is translated as CASSQDQLAGGYEKFF.

The chain carries TRBV7-9 and TRBJ1-2; 8 bases fit TRBD1. Losses at the gene ends were 5 bases for V and 7 bases for J; bases not matched to a gene: 6. Per the germline V gene, CDR1 is SEHNR and CDR2 is FQNEAQ (reference sequence). There are 13 residues in the CDR3. CDR3 in DNA: TGTGCCAGCAGCCGCGGACAGGGCGTTGGCTACACCTTC. Amino acids: CASSRGQGVGYTF.

The CDR3 is CASSRLTGGMNEQFF. CDR3 in DNA: TGTGCCAGCAGTAGGTTGACGGGGGGAATGAATGAGCAGTTCTTC. The chain recombines TRBV27 with TRBJ2-1; 7 bases line up with TRBD2. The V segment lost 5 bases and the J segment 7 bases; nucleotides outside the gene matches: 11. CDR1 MNHEY and CDR2 SMNVEV come from the germline V gene (reference sequence). The CDR3 is made up of 15 amino acids.

This chain uses TRBV6-5 with TRBJ2-5; TRBD1 aligns across 10 bases. Germline trimming cut 8 bases from V and 5 bases from J; bases unmatched to any gene: 11. This CDR3 is built from 15 residues. In germline, CDR1 is MNHEY, CDR2 SVGAGI. Written as DNA, the CDR3 is TGTGCCAGCGCCCGAGACAGGGGGCGTCGGGAGACCCAGTACTTC. Its protein product is CASARDRGRRETQYF.

The rearrangement joins TRBV10-3 to TRBJ2-2; 13 bases agree with TRBD2. With 2 bases clipped from V and 6 bases from J, the junction kept 3 bases outside the gene matches. From germline, CDR1 is ENHRY and CDR2 SYGVKD. The CDR3 sequence is 16 residues long. The CDR3 DNA is TGTGCCATCAGTGAGACGACTAGCGGGGGGCCCGGGGAGCTGTTTTTT. It encodes CAISETTSGGPGELFF.

The table lists this clone with a count of one. This chain connects TRBV9 to TRBJ1-2; tentative D call: TRBD1 (5 bases). V dropped 3 bases and J dropped 8 bases, with 17 bases sitting between them. Germline lookup yields CDR1 SGDLS and CDR2 YYNGEE. CDR3 length: 14 residues. In DNA, the CDR3 is TGTGCCAGCAGCGGACAATACGAAGGGGCCGGCTACACCTTC. Its translation is CASSGQYEGAGYTF.

In its sample, this clone was seen a few times. The chain links TRBV6-5 to TRBJ1-5; 11 nucleotides line up with TRBD1. The CDR3 is made up of 14 amino acids. Germline V gene sequence: CDR1 MNHEY, CDR2 SVGAGI. Trimming took 8 bases from V and 6 from J; bases not matched to a gene: 6. The CDR3 here is CASGDRGRGQPQHF. DNA of the CDR3: TGTGCCAGCGGGGACAGGGGGAGAGGTCAGCCCCAGCATTTT.

The gene calls are TRBV6-2 or TRBV6-3 and TRBJ1-2; D might be TRBD1 (5 bases). Looked up from germline, CDR1 is MNHEY and CDR2 is SVGEGT. The CDR3 is 12 amino acids. Between the trimmed V and J ends, which lost 5 bases and 5 bases, there was a span of 9 bases. In DNA, the CDR3 is TGTGCCAGCAGTACCAGGGAATATGGCTACACCTTC. This gives the protein CASSTREYGYTF.

This clone was counted once. The chain has TRBV5-1 and TRBJ2-1, with TRBD2 matching 10 bases. Trimming removed 3 bases from V and 0 bases from J; junction bases left unmatched: 9. CDR1 and CDR2 from the germline V gene are SGHRS and YFSETQ. This CDR3 has 18 residues. CDR3 amino acids: CASSSGLGLAASYNEQFF. CDR3 in DNA: TGCGCCAGCAGCTCCGGATTAGGACTAGCGGCCTCCTACAATGAGCAGTTCTTC. Together with reference TRBV5-1 and TRBJ2-1, the CDR3 gives the full variable domain: KAGVTQTPRYLIKTRGQQVTLSCSPISGHRSVSWYQQTPGQGLQFLFEYFSETQRNKGNFPGRFSGRQFSNSRSEMNVSTLELGDSALYLCASSSGLGLAASYNEQFFGPGTRLTVL.

The V call is TRBV2, the J call TRBJ2-5; D gene uncertain. The germline V gene encodes CDR1 SNHLY and CDR2 FYNNEI. The CDR3 consists of 13 residues. Trimming stripped 4 bases from V and 1 base from J, with 7 bases between. The CDR3 sequence is CASSGSSQETQYF. The CDR3 DNA reads TGTGCCAGCAGTGGTAGTAGCCAAGAGACCCAGTACTTC.

J is TRBJ2-6 and V is TRBV5-5; weak D call: TRBD1 (5 bases). V was pared by 2 bases and J by 0 bases, with 12 bases between. CDR1 is SGHKS, CDR2 YYEKEE, per germline (reference sequence). The CDR3 covers 17 residues. DNA for the CDR3: TGTGCCAGCAGCTTCGACAGCTCCTACTCTGGGGCCAACGTCCTGACTTTC. Translated, it gives CASSFDSSYSGANVLTF. Variable domain in full (rest from reference TRBV5-5 and TRBJ2-6): DAGVTQSPTHLIKTRGQQVTLRCSPISGHKSVSWYQQVLGQGPQFIFQYYEKEERGRGNFPDRFSARQFPNYSSELNVNALLLGDSALYLCASSFDSSYSGANVLTFGAGSRLTVL.

The chain couples TRBV5-8 to TRBJ2-7; D might be TRBD1 (6 bases). V lost 3 bases, J lost 2 bases, and 21 bases lay in between. Germline values: CDR1 SGHTS, CDR2 YDEGEE. This CDR3 comprises 17 residues. The CDR3 nucleotides are TGTGCCAGCAGCTCGACCCAATGGACAGTTGGAGCCTACGAGCAGTACTTC. This sequence encodes CASSSTQWTVGAYEQYF.

The chain carries TRBV6-4 and TRBJ2-3, with 10 bases aligning to TRBD1. The CDR3 covers 14 residues. Germline trimming cut 2 bases from V and 4 bases from J; bases unmatched to any gene: 0. Germline values: CDR1 MRHNA, CDR2 SNTAGT. The CDR3 is CASSDGQGADTQYF. As DNA, the CDR3 is TGTGCCAGCAGTGACGGACAGGGGGCAGATACGCAGTATTTT.

The V gene is TRBV6-5, the J gene TRBJ2-5; 10 bases line up with TRBD2. CDR3 size: 14 residues. J gave up 7 bases and V 6 bases, and 8 bases lay outside the gene matches. CDR1 is MNHEY, CDR2 SVGAGI, per germline. CDR3 nucleotide sequence: TGTGCCAGCAGAGGGACTAGCGTGGGGGGGACCCAGTACTTC. Amino acid sequence: CASRGTSVGGTQYF.

As DNA, the CDR3 is TGTGCCAGCAGTGCTACAGGGGGCACAGATACGCAGTATTTT. Translating it yields CASSATGGTDTQYF. This sequence joins TRBV6-4 and TRBJ2-3, with 7 bases that match TRBD1. The J segment lost 1 base and the V segment lost 4 bases, leaving 2 bases of the junction unmatched. The CDR3 totals 14 residues. Germline loops: CDR1 MRHNA, CDR2 SNTAGT.

The V gene is TRBV5-1, the J gene TRBJ2-5; D is possibly TRBD2 (6 bases). The CDR3 consists of 15 residues. V was pared by 3 bases and J by 2 bases, with 14 bases between. The germline CDR1 and CDR2 sequences are SGHRS and YFSETQ. The CDR3 is CASSSLPGEQETQYF. In DNA form, the CDR3 reads TGCGCCAGCAGCTCCTTACCGGGGGAACAAGAGACCCAGTACTTC.

The V and J genes are TRBV2 and TRBJ1-2, with 9 bases fitting TRBD1. The junction had 5 bases not matched to a gene; V was cut back by 4 bases and J by 8 bases. The germline gives CDR1 SNHLY, CDR2 FYNNEI. CDR3 length: 13 residues. CDR3 bases: TGTGCCAGCAGTGGGGACAGGGAAGGCGGCTACACCTTC. It specifies CASSGDREGGYTF.

The chain carries TRBV10-3 and TRBJ2-7, with D perhaps matching TRBD1 (5 bases). The CDR3 contains 15 residues. V was clipped by 5 bases and J by 3 bases, with 17 bases between them. Germline loops: CDR1 ENHRY, CDR2 SYGVKD. CDR3 nucleotides: TGTGCCATCAGTCCCCAGGGTGGGGATCACTACGAGCAGTACTTC. Its translation is CAISPQGGDHYEQYF.

The J gene is TRBJ1-1, the V gene TRBV18, with D uncertain. Trimming shortened V by 4 bases and J by 0 bases, and 6 bases separated the two germline ends. Germline V lookup: CDR1 KGHSH, CDR2 LQKENI. This CDR3 is built from 13 residues. The CDR3, as DNA: TGTGCCAGCTCACGGACTATGAACACTGAAGCTTTCTTT. This gives the protein CASSRTMNTEAFF.

The chain uses TRBV7-9 and TRBJ1-1; D remains unclear. The CDR3 spans 17 residues. The V gene's germline CDR1 is SEHNR and CDR2 FQNEAQ (reference sequence). Trimming stripped 4 bases from V and 1 base from J, with 19 bases between. The CDR3 here is CASSSPPTGQANTEAFF. The CDR3 bases are TGTGCCAGCAGCTCCCCTCCAACCGGCCAGGCGAACACTGAAGCTTTCTTT. The whole variable domain, remainder taken from reference TRBV7-9 and TRBJ1-1, is DTGVSQNPRHKITKRGQNVTFRCDPISEHNRLYWYRQTLGQGPEFLTYFQNEAQLEKSRLLSDRFSAERPKGSFSTLEIQRTEQGDSAMYLCASSSPPTGQANTEAFFGQGTRLTVV.

The chain employs TRBV19 and TRBJ1-1; 7 nucleotides line up with TRBD1. The germline CDR1 and CDR2 sequences are LNHDA and SQIVND (reference sequence). The V segment lost 2 bases and the J segment 3 bases; nucleotides outside the gene matches: 0. The CDR3 is 13 residues long. DNA of the CDR3: TGTGCCAGTAGTATACAGGGGGACACTGAAGCTTTCTTT. Its translation is CASSIQGDTEAFF.

The chain carries TRBV7-3 and TRBJ2-1, with D perhaps matching TRBD1 (6 bases). Trimming stripped 1 base from V and 0 bases from J, with 13 bases between. The length of the CDR3 is 17 residues. CDR1 is SGHTA, CDR2 FQGTGA, per germline. CDR3 bases: TGTGCCAGCAGCTTAAGGGGCCAGGGGTTCTCCTACAATGAGCAGTTCTTC. It encodes CASSLRGQGFSYNEQFF.

The rearrangement links TRBV12-5 to TRBJ2-5; D is undetermined. Germline lookup yields CDR1 LGHNT and CDR2 FRNRAP. The germline V and J ends were trimmed by 6 bases and 5 bases, with 10 bases remaining between them. This CDR3 is built from 12 residues. The CDR3 nucleotides read TGTGCTAGTGGCCTCCTCGGGGAGACCCAGTACTTC. Translated: CASGLLGETQYF.

This clone came up once. J is TRBJ1-2 and V is TRBV6-6; a weak D match, TRBD1 (6 bases). The CDR3 is 13 residues long. Trimming took off 6 bases at V and 7 bases at J, with 15 bases between the two ends. Germline V gene lookup returns CDR1 MNHNY and CDR2 SVGAGI (reference sequence). DNA of the CDR3: TGTGCCAGCAGGGGGGGGCAGGGTGGTGGCTACACCTTC. Translated: CASRGGQGGGYTF.

The chain links TRBV7-8 to TRBJ2-2; 9 bases line up with TRBD1. Germline assignment: CDR1 SGHVS and CDR2 FQNEAQ. With V trimmed by 4 bases and J by 7 bases, 10 bases remained unmatched. This CDR3 contains 16 residues. The CDR3 spells CASSSTGQGSGGELFF. CDR3 DNA sequence: TGTGCCAGCAGCTCAACGGGACAGGGATCTGGCGGGGAGCTGTTTTTT.